This T cell receptor beta chain was profiled in a study of blood T cell repertoires in COVID-19. Study information: The cDNA or gDNA used as material had been derived from T cells, B-cell-depleted T cells, or PBMCs.

Method: immunoSEQ multiplex PCR; TCRdb's copy keeps in-frame clones and lacks some. This sample has about 130,000 clones, with 70% to 75% found just once. The germline CDR1 and CDR2 sequences are GTSNPN and SVGIG (reference sequence). Deletions cut 2 bases from V and 1 base from J, with 14 bases between. This CDR3 is 15 amino acids long. Sequencing was carried out using peripheral blood. The chain has TRBV30 and TRBJ2-5; D is uncertain. The receptor was isolated from a man between 60 and 70 years old with acute or convalescent COVID-19. CDR3 DNA sequence: TGTGCCTGGAGTAGAGGCAGTACACCCCAAGAGACCCAGTACTTC. Translated, it gives CAWSRGSTPQETQYF.